The 14 T cell receptor beta chains below were found in one sample sequenced in a study of blood T cell repertoires in COVID-19. The data were produced by immunoSEQ multiplex PCR, yet TCRdb's version contains in-frame clones alone and is incomplete. The table has approximately 50,000 clones, around 83% seen once. The sample consisted of peripheral blood. These receptors were taken from a man aged 55 to 70 with acute or convalescent COVID-19.

This sequence joins TRBV3-1 (or the pseudogene TRBV3-2) and TRBJ1-2; D not certain. With 0 bases removed from V and 4 bases from J, the gap between germline ends came to 3 bases. This CDR3 is 12 amino acids long. The germline V gene has CDR1 LGHDT and CDR2 YNNKEL (reference sequence). As DNA, the CDR3 is TGTGCCAGCAGCCAAGATCTCTATGGCTACACCTTC. Its protein is CASSQDLYGYTF.

The chain joins TRBV21-1 to TRBJ2-7; the listed D gene, TRBD1, was not tested against the DNA. TRBV21-1 is a known pseudogene. The CDR3 length is 14 residues. This CDR3 reads CASSKGQGPYEQYF. CDR3 sequence (DNA): TGTGCCAGCAGCAAAGGACAGGGGCCCTACGAGCAGTACTTC.

The rearrangement joins TRBV4-2 to TRBJ2-1; the match to TRBD2 covers 11 bases. The CDR3 covers 15 residues. V gave up 4 bases and J gave up 4 bases; unmatched junction bases: 3. In germline, CDR1 is LGHNA, CDR2 YNFKEQ. This CDR3 is CASSPGTSGYNEQFF. The CDR3 nucleotides read TGTGCCAGCAGCCCCGGGACTAGCGGTTACAATGAGCAGTTCTTC.

The chain uses TRBV9 and TRBJ2-1, with 12 bases identical to TRBD2. Germline V gives CDR1 SGDLS, CDR2 YYNGEE. V lost 5 bases and J lost 0; bases outside the gene matches: 9. The CDR3 extends over 18 amino acids. The CDR3 is CASSWTSGTLLSYNEQFF. The CDR3 DNA reads TGTGCCAGCAGTTGGACTAGCGGGACGCTACTCTCCTACAATGAGCAGTTCTTC.

The V call is TRBV19, the J call TRBJ1-1; 10 bases line up with TRBD1. Germline CDR1 and CDR2: LNHDA and SQIVND (reference sequence). The V and J ends lost 1 base and 5 bases, in that order; junction bases with no gene match: 4. The CDR3 spans 15 residues. Written as DNA, the CDR3 is TGTGCCAGTAGTATAGGGGGACAGGGGAGGACTGAAGCTTTCTTT. It is translated as CASSIGGQGRTEAFF.

This rearrangement joins TRBV29-1 to TRBJ2-2, with TRBD2 identical over 7 bases. J was trimmed by 0 bases and V by 8 bases; bases with no gene match: 12. Germline V gene data show CDR1 as SQVTM and CDR2 as ANQGSEA. The CDR3 is 16 amino acids. The CDR3 region is CSIKTGLAANTGELFF. The CDR3 DNA follows: TGCAGCATTAAGACGGGGCTAGCGGCGAACACCGGGGAGCTGTTTTTT.

The V call is TRBV27, the J call TRBJ1-2; D not resolved. Germline V gene data show CDR1 as MNHEY and CDR2 as SMNVEV (reference sequence). CDR3 length: 13 residues. Trimming cost V 9 bases and J 5 bases, with 16 bases left between them. The CDR3 nucleotides read TGTGCCAGTTCTACAGACCCCCTTTATGGCTACACCTTC. Translated, it gives CASSTDPLYGYTF.

The rearrangement joins TRBV7-2 to TRBJ2-7; 10 bases align to TRBD2. The CDR3 runs to 16 residues. Germline V gene lookup returns CDR1 SGHTA and CDR2 FQGNSA. The junction had 6 bases not matched to a gene; V was cut back by 1 base and J by 3 bases. CDR3 coding DNA: TGTGCCAGCAGCTTAGAAGGGTCTAGCGGGAGCTACGAGCAGTACTTC. Its translation: CASSLEGSSGSYEQYF.

This rearrangement joins TRBV7-9 to TRBJ1-5, with a weak D call TRBD1 (5 bases). V lost 1 base and J lost 0, with 10 bases in between. This CDR3 region has 16 residues. Germline V gene sequence: CDR1 SEHNR, CDR2 FQNEAQ (reference sequence). The CDR3 protein is CASSLVAGLSNQPQHF. CDR3 sequence (DNA): TGTGCCAGCAGCTTAGTAGCAGGGCTTAGCAATCAGCCCCAGCATTTT.

The gene calls are TRBV5-4 and TRBJ2-5, with 8 bases aligning to TRBD1. V gave up 4 bases and J gave up 5 bases; unmatched junction bases: 7. Germline CDR1 SGHNT, CDR2 YYREEE (reference sequence). The CDR3 is 14 amino acids. Here the CDR3 reads CASSPGQGLETQYF. The CDR3 nucleotides are TGTGCCAGCAGCCCCGGACAGGGACTGGAGACCCAGTACTTC.

This chain links TRBV6-7 with TRBJ1-2, with 9 bases that match TRBD1. TRBV6-7 is an ORF; its function is uncertain. The V and J ends lost 0 bases and 5 bases, in that order; junction bases with no gene match: 4. There are 15 residues in the CDR3. The CDR3 reads CASSYSGTGNYGYTF. CDR3 bases: TGTGCCAGCAGTTACTCCGGGACAGGGAATTATGGCTACACCTTC.

The rearrangement uses TRBV5-1 and TRBJ1-4; D is uncertain. Trimming stripped 4 bases from V and 4 bases from J, with 11 bases between. CDR1 SGHRS and CDR2 YFSETQ come from the germline V gene. There are 14 residues in the CDR3. The CDR3 DNA reads TGCGCCAGCAGCATCCGTAGCGTTAATGAAAAACTGTTTTTT. Its protein product is CASSIRSVNEKLFF.

J is TRBJ2-1 and V is TRBV9, with D tentatively TRBD2 (5 bases). Germline V gene sequence: CDR1 SGDLS, CDR2 YYNGEE. The CDR3 has 15 residues. Between the trimmed V and J ends, which lost 5 bases and 0 bases, there was a span of 12 bases. As DNA, the CDR3 is TGTGCCAGCAGTCGAGGTGGGAGCTCCTACAATGAGCAGTTCTTC. This gives the protein CASSRGGSSYNEQFF.

This rearrangement joins TRBV4-2 to TRBJ1-1; 9 nucleotides match TRBD1. CDR1 is LGHNA and CDR2 is YNFKEQ in the germline V gene. The CDR3 has 15 amino acids. The trim removed 4 bases at V and 1 base at J, leaving 4 bases unmatched. The CDR3, as DNA: TGTGCCAGCAGCCCACGACAGGGGGGGAACACTGAAGCTTTCTTT. Translation gives CASSPRQGGNTEAFF.